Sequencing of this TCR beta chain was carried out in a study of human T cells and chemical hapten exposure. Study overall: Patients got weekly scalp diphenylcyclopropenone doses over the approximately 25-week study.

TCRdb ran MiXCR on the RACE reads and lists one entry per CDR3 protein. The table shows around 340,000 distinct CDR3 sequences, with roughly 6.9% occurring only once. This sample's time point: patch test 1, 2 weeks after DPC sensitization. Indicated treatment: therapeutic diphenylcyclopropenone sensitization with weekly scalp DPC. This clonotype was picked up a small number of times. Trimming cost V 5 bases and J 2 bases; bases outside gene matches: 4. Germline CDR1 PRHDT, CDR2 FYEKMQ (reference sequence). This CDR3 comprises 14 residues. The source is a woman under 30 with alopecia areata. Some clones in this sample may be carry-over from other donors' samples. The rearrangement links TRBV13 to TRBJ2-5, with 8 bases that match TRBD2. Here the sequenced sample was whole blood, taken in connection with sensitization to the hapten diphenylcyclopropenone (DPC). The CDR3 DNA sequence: TGTGCCAGCAGCGTCGGGACTAGGCAAGAGACCCAGTACTTC. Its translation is CASSVGTRQETQYF.